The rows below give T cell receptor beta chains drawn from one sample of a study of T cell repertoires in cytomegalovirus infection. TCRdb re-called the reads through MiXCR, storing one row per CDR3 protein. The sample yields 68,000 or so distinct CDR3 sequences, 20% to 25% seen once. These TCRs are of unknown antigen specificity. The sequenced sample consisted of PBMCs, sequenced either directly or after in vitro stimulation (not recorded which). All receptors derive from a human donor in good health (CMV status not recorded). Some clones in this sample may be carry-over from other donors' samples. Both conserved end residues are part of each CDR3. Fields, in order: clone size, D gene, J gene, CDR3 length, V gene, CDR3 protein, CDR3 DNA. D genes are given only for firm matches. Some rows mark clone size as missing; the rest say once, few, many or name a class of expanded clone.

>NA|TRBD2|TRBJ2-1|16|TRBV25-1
CASSERGSGMYNEQFF
TGTGCCAGCAGTGAAAGGGGTAGCGGGATGTACAATGAGCAGTTCTTC
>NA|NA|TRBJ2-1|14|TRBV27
CASSLAKSYNEQFF
TGTGCCAGCAGTTTGGCCAAATCCTACAATGAGCAGTTCTTC
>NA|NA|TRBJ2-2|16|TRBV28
CASSLGSGPSGGELFF
TGTGCCAGCAGTTTAGGTTCAGGGCCCAGTGGCGGGGAGCTGTTTTTT
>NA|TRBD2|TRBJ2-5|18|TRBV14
CASSPWETSGSSQETQYF
TGTGCCAGCAGCCCCTGGGAGACTAGCGGGAGCTCCCAAGAGACCCAGTACTTC
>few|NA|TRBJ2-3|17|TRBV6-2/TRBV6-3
CASSPSGTRLNTDTQYF
TGTGCCAGCAGTCCATCAGGGACACGTCTTAACACAGATACGCAGTATTTT
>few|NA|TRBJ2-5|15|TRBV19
CASSIESRGEETQYF
TGTGCCAGTAGTATAGAATCCCGGGGAGAGGAGACCCAGTACTTC
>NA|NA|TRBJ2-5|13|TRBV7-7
CASSVSWEETQYF
TGTGCCAGCAGCGTTTCATGGGAAGAGACCCAGTACTTC
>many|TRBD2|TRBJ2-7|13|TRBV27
CASKAGVGYEQYF
TGTGCCAGCAAGGCGGGAGTAGGGTACGAGCAGTACTTC
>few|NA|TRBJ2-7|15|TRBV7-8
CASSFGTPEHEGQYF
TGTGCCAGCAGCTTCGGGACGCCTGAGCATGAAGGGCAGTACTTC
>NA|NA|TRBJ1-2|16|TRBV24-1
CATSDTKQGSNYGYTF
TGTGCCACCAGTGACACCAAACAGGGATCTAACTATGGCTACACCTTC
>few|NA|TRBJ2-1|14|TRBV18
CASSLSQGYNEQFF
TGTGCCAGCTCACTATCACAGGGCTACAATGAGCAGTTCTTC
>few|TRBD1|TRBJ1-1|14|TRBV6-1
CASQRQGRSTEAFF
TGTGCCAGCCAAAGACAGGGGCGAAGTACTGAAGCTTTCTTT
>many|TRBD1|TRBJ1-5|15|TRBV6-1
CASSRDRGTSQPQHF
TGTGCCAGCAGTAGGGACAGGGGAACTAGTCAGCCCCAGCATTTT
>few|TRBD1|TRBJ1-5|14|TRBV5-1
CASSPSGQNQPQHF
TGCGCCAGCAGCCCCTCGGGACAGAATCAGCCCCAGCATTTT
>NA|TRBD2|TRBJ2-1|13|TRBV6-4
CASSDSPGGEQFF
TGTGCCAGCAGTGACTCACCGGGGGGTGAGCAGTTCTTC
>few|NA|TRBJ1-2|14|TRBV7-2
CASSFRQEGYGYTF
TGTGCCAGCAGCTTCCGACAGGAGGGATATGGCTACACCTTC
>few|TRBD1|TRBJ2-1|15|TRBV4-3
CASSQERGQHNEQFF
TGCGCCAGCAGCCAAGAACGGGGACAGCACAATGAGCAGTTCTTC
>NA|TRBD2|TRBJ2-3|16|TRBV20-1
CSARALLAGETDTQYF
TGCAGTGCTAGAGCTTTACTAGCGGGAGAAACAGATACGCAGTATTTT
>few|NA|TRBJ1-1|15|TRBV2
CASSDLEAGRTEAFF
TGTGCCAGCAGTGATTTAGAGGCAGGGCGGACTGAAGCTTTCTTT
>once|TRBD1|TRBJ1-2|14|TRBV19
CAGKPDREEGGYTF
TGTGCCGGGAAACCGGACAGGGAGGAGGGTGGCTACACCTTC
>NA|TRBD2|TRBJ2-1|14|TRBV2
CASSGAPGGQWQFF
TGTGCCAGCAGTGGCGCACCGGGAGGTCAATGGCAGTTCTTC
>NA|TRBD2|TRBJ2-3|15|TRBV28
CASASGGVGADTQYF
TGTGCCAGCGCGAGCGGGGGGGTTGGCGCAGATACGCAGTATTTT
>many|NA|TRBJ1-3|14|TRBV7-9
CASSLQNSGNTIYF
TGTGCCAGCAGCTTACAGAACTCTGGAAACACCATATATTTT
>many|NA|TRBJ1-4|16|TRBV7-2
CASSLGPGATNEKLFF
TGTGCCAGCAGCTTAGGCCCGGGTGCAACTAATGAAAAACTGTTTTTT
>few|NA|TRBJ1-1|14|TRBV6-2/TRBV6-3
CASRRDGLNTEAFF
TGTGCCAGCAGGCGGGATGGGTTGAACACTGAAGCTTTCTTT
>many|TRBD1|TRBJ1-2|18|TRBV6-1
CASSPHPGTGSSGYGYTF
TGTGCCAGCAGTCCACACCCCGGGACAGGGAGCAGTGGCTATGGCTACACCTTC
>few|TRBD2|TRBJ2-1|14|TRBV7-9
CASSFASGSNEQFF
TGTGCCAGCAGCTTCGCTAGCGGGAGCAATGAGCAGTTCTTC
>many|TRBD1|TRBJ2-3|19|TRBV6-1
CASSDWGQGSRLRGSTQYF
TGTGCCAGCAGTGATTGGGGACAGGGAAGCCGACTCAGGGGTAGTACGCAGTATTTT
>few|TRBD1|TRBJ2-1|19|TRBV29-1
CSVDLRGTESFNRGNEQFF
TGCAGCGTTGACCTCAGGGGGACAGAATCCTTTAACAGGGGCAATGAGCAGTTCTTC
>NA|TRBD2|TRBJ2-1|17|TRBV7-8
CASSLGSASGTNNEQFF
TGTGCCAGCAGCTTAGGGTCGGCTAGCGGGACAAACAATGAGCAGTTCTTC
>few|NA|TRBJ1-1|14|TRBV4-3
CASSQDFLGGEAFF
TGCGCCAGCAGCCAAGATTTCCTCGGAGGGGAAGCTTTCTTT